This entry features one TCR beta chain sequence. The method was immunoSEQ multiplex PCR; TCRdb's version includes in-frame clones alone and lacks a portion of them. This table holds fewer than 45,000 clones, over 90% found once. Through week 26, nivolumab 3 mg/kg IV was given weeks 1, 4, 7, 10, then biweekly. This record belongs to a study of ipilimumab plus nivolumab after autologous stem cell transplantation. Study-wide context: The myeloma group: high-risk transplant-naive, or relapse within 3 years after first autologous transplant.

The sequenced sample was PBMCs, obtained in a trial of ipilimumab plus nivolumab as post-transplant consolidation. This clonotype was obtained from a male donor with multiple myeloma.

This CDR3 reads CASRKGDGTNEKLFF. The CDR3 DNA follows: TGTGCCAGTAGGAAGGGTGATGGAACTAATGAAAAACTGTTTTTT. The V and J genes are TRBV19 and TRBJ1-4; D is unclear. This CDR3 spans 15 amino acids. V gave up 6 bases and J gave up 1 base, with 12 bases separating them. The germline CDR1 and CDR2 sequences are LNHDA and SQIVND (reference sequence). Drawing the rest from reference TRBV19 and TRBJ1-4, the complete variable domain is DGGITQSPKYLFRKEGQNVTLSCEQNLNHDAMYWYRQDPGQGLRLIYYSQIVNDFQKGDIAEGYSVSREKKESFPLTVTSAQKNPTAFYLCASRKGDGTNEKLFFGSGTQLSVL.